This T cell receptor (beta chain) was captured in a study of immune cell composition in non-small cell lung cancer. Genomic DNA came from frozen unsorted single-cell suspensions. This clone was picked up one time. Its antigen is undetermined. Study-level results: Lung squamous cell carcinoma tumours had significantly higher top 10 clone scores and productive clonality than lung adenocarcinoma. Tumour-associated clones >0.5% occurred in roughly 30% of adenocarcinomas, under 85% of squamous.

Germline CDR1 reads LNHDA; CDR2 reads SQIVND (reference sequence). The CDR3 has 17 residues. The V and J ends lost 3 bases and 4 bases, in that order; junction bases with no gene match: 9. Some clones are missing from TCRdb's copy, which holds only in-frame ones; the method was immunoSEQ multiplex PCR. This sample carries 2,100 or so clones, around 67% of them seen once, and the ten largest clones take roughly 25%. Sequences were obtained from lung tumor tissue. This chain uses TRBV19 with TRBJ2-5; 12 positions match TRBD2. This TCR was sampled from a human donor with non-small cell lung cancer. The CDR3 DNA follows: TGTGCCAGTAGTATTTGGGCTAGCGGGAGGGCCTTAGAGACCCAGTACTTC. Translated, it gives CASSIWASGRALETQYF.